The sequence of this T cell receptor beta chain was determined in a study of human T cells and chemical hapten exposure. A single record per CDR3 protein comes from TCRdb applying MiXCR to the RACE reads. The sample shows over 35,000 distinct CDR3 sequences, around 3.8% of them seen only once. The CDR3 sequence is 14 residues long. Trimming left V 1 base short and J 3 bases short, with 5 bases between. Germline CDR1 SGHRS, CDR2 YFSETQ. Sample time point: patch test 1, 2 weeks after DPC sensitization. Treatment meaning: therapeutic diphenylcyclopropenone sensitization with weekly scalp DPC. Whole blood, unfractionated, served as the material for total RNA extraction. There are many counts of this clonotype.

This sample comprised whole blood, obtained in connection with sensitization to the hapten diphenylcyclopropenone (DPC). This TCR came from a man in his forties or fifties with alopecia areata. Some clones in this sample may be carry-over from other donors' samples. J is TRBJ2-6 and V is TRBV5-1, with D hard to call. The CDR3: CASSLTVGANVLTF. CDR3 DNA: TGCGCCAGCAGCTTGACCGTTGGGGCCAACGTCCTGACTTTC.